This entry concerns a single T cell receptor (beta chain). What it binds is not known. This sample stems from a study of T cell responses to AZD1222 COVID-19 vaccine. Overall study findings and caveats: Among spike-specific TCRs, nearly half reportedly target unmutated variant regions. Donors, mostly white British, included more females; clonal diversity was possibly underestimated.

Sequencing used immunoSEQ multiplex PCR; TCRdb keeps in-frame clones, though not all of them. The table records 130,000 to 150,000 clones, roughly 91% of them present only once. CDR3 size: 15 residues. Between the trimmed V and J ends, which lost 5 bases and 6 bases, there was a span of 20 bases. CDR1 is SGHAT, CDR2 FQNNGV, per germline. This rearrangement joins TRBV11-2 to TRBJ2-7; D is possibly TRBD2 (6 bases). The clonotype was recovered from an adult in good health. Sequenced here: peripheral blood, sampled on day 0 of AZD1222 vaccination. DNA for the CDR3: TGTGCCAGCAGCATAGGTCATGCGGGACGTAGCGAGCAGTACTTC. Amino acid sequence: CASSIGHAGRSEQYF. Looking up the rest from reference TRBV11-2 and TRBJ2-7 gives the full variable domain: EAGVAQSPRYKIIEKRQSVAFWCNPISGHATLYWYQQILGQGPKLLIQFQNNGVVDDSQLPKDRFSAERLKGVDSTLKIQPAKLEDSAVYLCASSIGHAGRSEQYFGPGTRLTVT.